This T cell receptor (beta chain) stems from a study of beta chain features in type 1 diabetes. The isolated RNA, all of it, was reverse transcribed, so expressed TCRB transcripts were what got sequenced. Profiled with immunoSEQ multiplex PCR; TCRdb holds only in-frame clones, not every one. The sample consists of some 900,000 clones, roughly 17% of them appearing once. Sorted populations all exceeded 98% purity. V lost 6 bases, J lost 4 bases, and 8 bases lay in between. Germline V gene lookup returns CDR1 MNHNS and CDR2 SASEGT. CDR3 length: 12 residues. The sequence came from a woman aged 18 to 35 in good health. The sequencing sample was made of naive CD4+ T cells from blood. This chain joins TRBV6-1 and TRBJ2-3; D tentatively fits TRBD1 or TRBD2 (5 bases each). The CDR3 coding sequence is TGTGCCAGCAGGGGGACGGCAGATACGCAGTATTTT. This encodes CASRGTADTQYF.